The 17 T cell receptor beta chains listed next were all sequenced from one sample in a study of blood T cell repertoires in COVID-19. TCRdb's table, derived via immunoSEQ multiplex PCR, lists solely in-frame clones and lacks some. The sample shows fewer than 400,000 clones, approximately 90% of them seen only once. The sample taken for sequencing was PBMCs or T cells enriched from blood (not recorded which). The receptors here all came from a woman in her thirties who had been exposed to COVID-19.

Comment on this clone: Its ends do not fully match the called genes, so a read error is possible. The chain combines TRBV6-2 or TRBV6-3 with TRBJ1-1, with D possibly matching TRBD1 (6 bases). The CDR3 covers 16 residues. Per germline, CDR1 MNHEY and CDR2 SVGEGT. The CDR3 is CASSPQGRALNIEAFF. As DNA, the CDR3 is TGTGCCAGCAGCCCCCAGGGGAGGGCCCTGAACATTGAAGCTTTCTTT.

This clone was detected once. The rearrangement uses TRBV12-5 and TRBJ2-1, with 7 bases that match TRBD2. The CDR3 consists of 14 residues. Germline V gene data show CDR1 as LGHNT and CDR2 as FRNRAP. J was trimmed by 12 bases and V by 3 bases; bases with no gene match: 11. As DNA, the CDR3 is TGTGCTAGTGGTTTTTCGGGCGGGGGTAGAAGGCAGTTCTTC. It is translated as CASGFSGGGRRQFF.

The chain has TRBV7-2 and TRBJ2-7; no reliable D call. The V and J ends lost 1 base and 3 bases respectively, with 13 bases between them. This CDR3 has 15 amino acids. The V gene's germline CDR1 is SGHTA and CDR2 FQGNSA. The CDR3 reads CASSLVGASDYEQYF. The CDR3 DNA reads as TGTGCCAGCAGCTTAGTAGGCGCTAGTGACTACGAGCAGTACTTC.

The chain recombines TRBV5-4 with TRBJ1-2; 9 bases agree with TRBD1. V was pared by 3 bases and J by 2 bases, with 5 bases of the junction left unmatched. The CDR3 loop spans 15 amino acids. The V gene's germline CDR1 is SGHNT and CDR2 YYREEE (reference sequence). In DNA, the CDR3 is TGTGCCAGCAGCTCATATGGGACAGGGAACTATGGCTACACCTTC. Translating gives CASSSYGTGNYGYTF.

The chain carries TRBV12-3 or TRBV12-4 and TRBJ1-4; D may be TRBD1 (5 bases). The CDR3 contains 12 residues. The germline V and J ends were trimmed by 3 bases and 11 bases, with 10 bases remaining between them. The CDR3 reads CASSFGGMKLFF. CDR3 bases: TGTGCCAGCAGTTTCGGGGGAATGAAACTGTTTTTT.

This clone showed up just once. V usage is TRBV7-9 and J usage is TRBJ2-1, with TRBD2 matching over 9 bases. CDR1 is SEHNR, CDR2 FQNEAQ, per germline (reference sequence). Trimming removed 1 base from V and 13 bases from J; junction bases left unmatched: 5. The CDR3 loop spans 13 amino acids. The CDR3: CASSLGPSGAQFF. In DNA form, the CDR3 reads TGTGCCAGCAGCTTAGGACCTAGCGGGGCTCAGTTCTTC.

The rearrangement links TRBV6-5 to TRBJ1-6, with 9 bases lining up with TRBD1. The CDR3 has 15 residues. The germline V gene encodes CDR1 MNHEY and CDR2 SVGAGI. The ends lost 7 bases at V and 10 bases at J; junction bases unmatched: 11. In nucleotides, the CDR3 is TGTGCCAGCACCCTCAAGGGACAGGGTCACTCACCCCTCCACTTT. Its translation is CASTLKGQGHSPLHF.

The genes are TRBV4-1 and TRBJ2-3, with 7 positions matching TRBD1. Germline CDR1 reads MGHRA; CDR2 reads YSYEKL. The CDR3 extends over 18 amino acids. V lost 0 bases and J lost 0; bases outside the gene matches: 9. CDR3 in amino acids: CASSQDSPGQRSTDTQYF. In DNA form, the CDR3 reads TGCGCCAGCAGCCAAGATTCGCCGGGACAGCGTAGCACAGATACGCAGTATTTT.

This chain uses TRBV4-2 with TRBJ1-1; possibly TRBD1 for D (6 bases). V was cut by 0 bases and J by 1 base, with 18 bases left in between. The CDR3 consists of 18 residues. Germline lookup yields CDR1 LGHNA and CDR2 YNFKEQ. The CDR3 DNA reads as TGTGCCAGCAGCCAAGATGCCCTCGGGGGGCTAGGGAACACTGAAGCTTTCTTT. Amino acids: CASSQDALGGLGNTEAFF.

V and J are TRBV7-9 and TRBJ2-5; D not certain. V dropped 1 base and J dropped 5 bases, with 8 bases sitting between them. The germline CDR1 and CDR2 sequences are SEHNR and FQNEAQ (reference sequence). The CDR3 consists of 13 residues. CDR3 nucleotides: TGTGCCAGCAGCTTAGGGGCCTTTGAGACCCAGTACTTC. This gives the protein CASSLGAFETQYF.

This chain joins TRBV6-6 and TRBJ1-1; D not certain. This CDR3 contains 14 residues. Trimming cost V 2 bases and J 0 bases, with 7 bases left between them. Germline loops: CDR1 MNHNY, CDR2 SVGAGI (reference sequence). The CDR3 sequence is CASSYPGVNTEAFF. CDR3 nucleotides: TGTGCCAGCAGTTACCCGGGTGTGAACACTGAAGCTTTCTTT.

This rearrangement joins TRBV7-9 to TRBJ1-5; tentatively, D is TRBD1 (6 bases). V was cut by 3 bases and J by 6 bases, with 12 bases left in between. The length of the CDR3 is 14 residues. Per the germline V gene, CDR1 is SEHNR and CDR2 is FQNEAQ (reference sequence). The CDR3 bases are TGTGCCAGCAGCTTGGGCCGAGGGGGTCAGCCCCAGCATTTT. Protein product: CASSLGRGGQPQHF. The full variable domain, with the rest looked up from reference TRBV7-9 and TRBJ1-5, is DTGVSQNPRHKITKRGQNVTFRCDPISEHNRLYWYRQTLGQGPEFLTYFQNEAQLEKSRLLSDRFSAERPKGSFSTLEIQRTEQGDSAMYLCASSLGRGGQPQHFGDGTRLSIL.

This clone appeared a single time. The chain links TRBV5-1 to TRBJ1-4; D gene unclear. Between the trimmed V and J ends, which lost 3 bases and 3 bases, there was a span of 12 bases. CDR3 length: 15 residues. Germline lookup yields CDR1 SGHRS and CDR2 YFSETQ. CDR3 in DNA: TGCGCCAGCAGCTCCACCCGGGGATCTAATGAAAAACTGTTTTTT. It yields the protein CASSSTRGSNEKLFF. The variable domain in full, with the rest retrieved from reference TRBV5-1 and TRBJ1-4, is KAGVTQTPRYLIKTRGQQVTLSCSPISGHRSVSWYQQTPGQGLQFLFEYFSETQRNKGNFPGRFSGRQFSNSRSEMNVSTLELGDSALYLCASSSTRGSNEKLFFGSGTQLSVL.

The J gene is TRBJ1-2, the V gene TRBV6-5; 7 bases are a match to TRBD1. The CDR3 length is 15 residues. The trim removed 2 bases at V and 8 bases at J, leaving 11 bases unmatched. The germline V gene has CDR1 MNHEY and CDR2 SVGAGI. CDR3 sequence reads: CASSYHHSTGNGYTF. In DNA form, the CDR3 reads TGTGCCAGCAGTTACCACCACTCGACAGGGAACGGCTACACCTTC.

The gene calls are TRBV30 and TRBJ1-5; 7 bases fit TRBD1. V gave up 2 bases and J gave up 3 bases; unmatched junction bases: 10. The CDR3 is made up of 16 amino acids. Per germline, CDR1 GTSNPN and CDR2 SVGIG (reference sequence). The CDR3 spells CAWSLGKGQINQPQHF. DNA for the CDR3: TGTGCCTGGAGTTTAGGGAAGGGACAGATCAATCAGCCCCAGCATTTT.

The CDR3 coding sequence is TGTGCCACCGCCAACCACCGGGGCTCTGGAAACACCATATATTTT. This translates into CATANHRGSGNTIYF. This chain links TRBV10-3 with TRBJ1-3; the D is unclear. V lost 10 bases and J 0 bases, leaving 16 bases between the germline ends. CDR3 length equals 15 residues. Germline CDR1 ENHRY, CDR2 SYGVKD.

The chain combines TRBV9 with TRBJ2-3; weak D call: TRBD1 (6 bases). With 3 bases removed from V and 2 bases from J, the gap between germline ends came to 13 bases. Germline V CDR1 and CDR2: SGDLS, YYNGEE. This CDR3 comprises 15 residues. The CDR3 DNA reads as TGTGCCAGCAGCGCCAGGGGCCGTGTCACAGATACGCAGTATTTT. Encoded protein: CASSARGRVTDTQYF.